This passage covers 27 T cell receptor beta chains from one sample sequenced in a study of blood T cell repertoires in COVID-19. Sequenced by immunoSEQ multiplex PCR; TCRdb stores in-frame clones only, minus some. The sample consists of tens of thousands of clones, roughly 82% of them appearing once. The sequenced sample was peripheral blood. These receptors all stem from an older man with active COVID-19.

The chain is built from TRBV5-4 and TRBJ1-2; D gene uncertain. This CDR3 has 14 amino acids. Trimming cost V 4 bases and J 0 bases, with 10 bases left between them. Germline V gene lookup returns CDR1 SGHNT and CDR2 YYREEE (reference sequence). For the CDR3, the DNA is TGTGCCAGCAGCAGAAGCGGCTCTAACTATGGCTACACCTTC. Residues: CASSRSGSNYGYTF.

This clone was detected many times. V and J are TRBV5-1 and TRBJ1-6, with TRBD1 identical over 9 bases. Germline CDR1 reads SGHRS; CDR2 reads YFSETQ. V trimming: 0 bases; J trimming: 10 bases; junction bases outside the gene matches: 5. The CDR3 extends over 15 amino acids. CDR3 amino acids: CASSLAGQGSSPLHF. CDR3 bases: TGCGCCAGCAGCTTGGCGGGACAGGGATCCTCACCCCTCCACTTT.

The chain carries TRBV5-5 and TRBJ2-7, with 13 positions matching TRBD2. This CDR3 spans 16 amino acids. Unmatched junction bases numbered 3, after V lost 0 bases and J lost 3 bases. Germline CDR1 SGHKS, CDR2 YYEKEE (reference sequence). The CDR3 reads CASSLAGTSGIYEQYF. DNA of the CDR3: TGTGCCAGCAGCTTGGCCGGGACTAGCGGGATCTACGAGCAGTACTTC.

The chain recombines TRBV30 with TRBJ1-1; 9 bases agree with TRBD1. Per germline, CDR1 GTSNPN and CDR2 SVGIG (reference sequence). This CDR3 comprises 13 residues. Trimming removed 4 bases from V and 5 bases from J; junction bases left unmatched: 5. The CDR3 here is CAWITGGLTEAFF. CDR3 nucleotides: TGTGCCTGGATAACAGGGGGCTTGACTGAAGCTTTCTTT.

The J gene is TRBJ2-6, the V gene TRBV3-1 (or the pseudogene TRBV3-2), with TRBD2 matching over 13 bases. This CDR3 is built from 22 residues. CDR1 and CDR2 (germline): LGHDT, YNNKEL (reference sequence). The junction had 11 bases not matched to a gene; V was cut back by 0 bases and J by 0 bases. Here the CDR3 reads CASSQDFRRTSGGVSGANVLTF. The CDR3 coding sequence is TGTGCCAGCAGCCAAGATTTTCGGAGGACTAGCGGGGGAGTCTCTGGGGCCAACGTCCTGACTTTC.

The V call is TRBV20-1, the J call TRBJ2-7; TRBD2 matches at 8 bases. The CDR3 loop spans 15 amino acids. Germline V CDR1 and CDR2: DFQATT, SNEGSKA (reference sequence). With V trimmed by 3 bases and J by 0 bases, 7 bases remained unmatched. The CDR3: CSASRGSGASYEQYF. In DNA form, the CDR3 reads TGCAGTGCTAGTAGGGGTAGCGGGGCCTCCTACGAGCAGTACTTC.

The CDR3 bases are TGTGCCAGCAGCTTAGCGCAGGGTTTGTTAAGCGAGCAGTACTTC. It yields the protein CASSLAQGLLSEQYF. The chain carries TRBV7-8 and TRBJ2-7; D is possibly TRBD1 (5 bases). The V end lost 0 bases, the J end lost 6 bases, and 15 bases lay between the germline ends. The CDR3 spans 15 residues. Germline CDR1 is SGHVS and CDR2 is FQNEAQ.

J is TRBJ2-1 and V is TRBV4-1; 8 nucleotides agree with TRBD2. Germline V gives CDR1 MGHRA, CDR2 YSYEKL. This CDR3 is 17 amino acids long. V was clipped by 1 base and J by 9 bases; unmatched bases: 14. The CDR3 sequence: CASSQGGAGGRFGEQFF. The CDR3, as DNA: TGCGCCAGCAGCCAAGGAGGGGCGGGGGGCCGGTTTGGTGAGCAGTTCTTC.

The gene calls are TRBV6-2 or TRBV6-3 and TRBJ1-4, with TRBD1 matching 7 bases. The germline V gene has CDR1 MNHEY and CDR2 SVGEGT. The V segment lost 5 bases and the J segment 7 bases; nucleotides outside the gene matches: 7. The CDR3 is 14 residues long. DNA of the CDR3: TGTGCCAGCAGTCAATGGACAGGACCTGAAAAACTGTTTTTT. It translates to CASSQWTGPEKLFF.

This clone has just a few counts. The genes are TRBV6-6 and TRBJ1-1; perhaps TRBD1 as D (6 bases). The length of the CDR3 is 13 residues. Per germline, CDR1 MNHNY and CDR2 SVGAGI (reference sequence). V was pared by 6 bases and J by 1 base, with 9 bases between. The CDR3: CASRSGQNTEAFF. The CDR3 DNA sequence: TGTGCCAGCAGGTCGGGACAGAACACTGAAGCTTTCTTT.

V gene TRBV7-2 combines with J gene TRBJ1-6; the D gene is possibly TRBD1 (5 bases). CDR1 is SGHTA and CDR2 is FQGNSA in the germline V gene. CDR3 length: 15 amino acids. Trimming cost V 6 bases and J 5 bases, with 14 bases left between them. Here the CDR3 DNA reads TGTGCCAGCAGGAACGGCGGGGCAGATAATTCACCCCTCCACTTT. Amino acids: CASRNGGADNSPLHF.

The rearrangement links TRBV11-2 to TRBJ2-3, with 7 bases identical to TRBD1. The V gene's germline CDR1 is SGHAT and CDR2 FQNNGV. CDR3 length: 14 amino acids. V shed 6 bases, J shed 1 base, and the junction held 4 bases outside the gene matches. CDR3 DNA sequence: TGTGCCAGCAGAAGCGGACAGGGCACAGATACGCAGTATTTT. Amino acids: CASRSGQGTDTQYF.

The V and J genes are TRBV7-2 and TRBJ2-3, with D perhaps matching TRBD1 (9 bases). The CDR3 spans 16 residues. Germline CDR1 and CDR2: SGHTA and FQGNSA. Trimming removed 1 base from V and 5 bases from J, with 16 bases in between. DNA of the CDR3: TGTGCCAGCAGCTTAGACAGGGGGCTAGCGGGAGATACGCAGTATTTT. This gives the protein CASSLDRGLAGDTQYF.

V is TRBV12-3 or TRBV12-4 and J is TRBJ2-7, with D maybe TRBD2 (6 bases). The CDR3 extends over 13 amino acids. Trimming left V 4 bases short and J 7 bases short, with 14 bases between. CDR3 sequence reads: CASSSQTRGEQYF. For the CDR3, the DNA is TGTGCCAGCAGTTCCCAGACCCGGGGGGAGCAGTACTTC.

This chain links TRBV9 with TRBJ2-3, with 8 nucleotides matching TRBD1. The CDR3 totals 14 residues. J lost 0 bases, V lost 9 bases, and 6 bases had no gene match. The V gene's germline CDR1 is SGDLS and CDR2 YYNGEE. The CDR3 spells CATGQGSSTDTQYF. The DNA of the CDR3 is TGTGCCACCGGACAGGGTTCTAGCACAGATACGCAGTATTTT. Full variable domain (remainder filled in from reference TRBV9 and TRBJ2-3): DSGVTQTPKHLITATGQRVTLRCSPRSGDLSVYWYQQSLDQGLQFLIQYYNGEERAKGNILERFSAQQFPDLHSELNLSSLELGDSALYFCATGQGSSTDTQYFGPGTRLTVL.

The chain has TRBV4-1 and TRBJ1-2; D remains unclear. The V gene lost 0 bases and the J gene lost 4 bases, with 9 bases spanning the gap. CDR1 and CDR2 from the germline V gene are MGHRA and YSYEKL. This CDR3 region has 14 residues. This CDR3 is CASSQDQVGYGYTF. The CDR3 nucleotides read TGCGCCAGCAGCCAAGATCAGGTGGGCTATGGCTACACCTTC.

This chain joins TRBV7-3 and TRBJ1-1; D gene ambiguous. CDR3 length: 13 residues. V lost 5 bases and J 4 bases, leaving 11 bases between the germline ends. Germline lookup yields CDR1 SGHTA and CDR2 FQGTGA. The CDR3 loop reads CASSTPPSTEAFF. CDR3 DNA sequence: TGTGCCAGCAGCACCCCCCCGAGCACTGAAGCTTTCTTT.

CDR3 DNA sequence: TGTGCCAGTAGGTCAGGGCACTCTGGAAACACCATATATTTT. Translating it yields CASRSGHSGNTIYF. The rearrangement joins TRBV19 to TRBJ1-3; D possibly corresponds to TRBD1 (5 bases). V gave up 6 bases and J gave up 0 bases, with 9 bases separating them. CDR1 and CDR2 from the germline V gene are LNHDA and SQIVND (reference sequence). There are 14 residues in the CDR3.

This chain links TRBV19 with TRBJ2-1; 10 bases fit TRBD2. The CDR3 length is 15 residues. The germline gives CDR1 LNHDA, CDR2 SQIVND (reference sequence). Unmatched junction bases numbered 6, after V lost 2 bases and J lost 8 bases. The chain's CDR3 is CASSIWASGSDEQFF. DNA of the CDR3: TGTGCCAGTAGTATATGGGCTAGCGGGAGCGATGAGCAGTTCTTC.

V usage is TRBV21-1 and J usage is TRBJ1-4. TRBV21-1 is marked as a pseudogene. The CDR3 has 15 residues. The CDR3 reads CATRWGEGVDEKLFF. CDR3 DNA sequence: TGTGCCACAAGGTGGGGGGAAGGCGTCGATGAAAAACTGTTTTTT.

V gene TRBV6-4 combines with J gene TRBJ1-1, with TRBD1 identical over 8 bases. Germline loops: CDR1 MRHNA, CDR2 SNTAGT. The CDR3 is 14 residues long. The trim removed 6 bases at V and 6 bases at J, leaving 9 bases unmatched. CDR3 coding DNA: TGTGCCAGCAGGCCGGCACAGGGGGTATCTGAAGCTTTCTTT. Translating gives CASRPAQGVSEAFF.

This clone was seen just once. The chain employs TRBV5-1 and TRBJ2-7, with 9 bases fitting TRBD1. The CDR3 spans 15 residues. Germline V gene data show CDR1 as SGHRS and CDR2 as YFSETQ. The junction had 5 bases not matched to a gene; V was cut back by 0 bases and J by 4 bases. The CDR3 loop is CASSLDTGGQYEQYF. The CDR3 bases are TGCGCCAGCAGCTTGGATACAGGGGGCCAGTACGAGCAGTACTTC.

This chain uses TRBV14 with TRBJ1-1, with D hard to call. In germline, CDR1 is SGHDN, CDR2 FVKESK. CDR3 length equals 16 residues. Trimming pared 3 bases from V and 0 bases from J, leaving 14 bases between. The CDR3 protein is CASSHILHPLNTEAFF. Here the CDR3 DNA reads TGTGCCAGCAGCCATATACTCCACCCCTTGAACACTGAAGCTTTCTTT.

DNA for the CDR3: TGTGCCTGGAGTAGGGGAGGGGTTCAAGAGACCCAGTACTTC. Encoded protein: CAWSRGGVQETQYF. The chain employs TRBV30 and TRBJ2-5; 7 nucleotides match TRBD2. This CDR3 has 14 residues. Germline V gives CDR1 GTSNPN, CDR2 SVGIG (reference sequence). Trimming took 2 bases from V and 2 from J; bases not matched to a gene: 5.

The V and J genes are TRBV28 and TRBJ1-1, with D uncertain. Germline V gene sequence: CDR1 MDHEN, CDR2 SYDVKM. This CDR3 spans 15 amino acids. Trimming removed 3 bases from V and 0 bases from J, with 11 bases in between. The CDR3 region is CASSLRVPMNTEAFF. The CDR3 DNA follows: TGTGCCAGCAGTTTGAGGGTACCAATGAACACTGAAGCTTTCTTT.

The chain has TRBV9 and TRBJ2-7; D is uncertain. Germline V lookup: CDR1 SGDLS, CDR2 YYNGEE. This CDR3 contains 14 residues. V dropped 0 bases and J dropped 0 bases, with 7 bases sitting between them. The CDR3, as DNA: TGTGCCAGCAGCGTAGAACGCAGCTCCTACGAGCAGTACTTC. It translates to CASSVERSSYEQYF.

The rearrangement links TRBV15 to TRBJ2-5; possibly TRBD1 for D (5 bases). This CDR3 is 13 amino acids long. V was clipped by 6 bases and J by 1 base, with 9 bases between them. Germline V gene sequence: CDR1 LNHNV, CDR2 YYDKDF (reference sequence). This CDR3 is CATRKTAQETQYF. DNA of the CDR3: TGTGCCACCAGGAAGACAGCCCAAGAGACCCAGTACTTC.